Sequencing of this T cell receptor (beta chain) was carried out in a study of T-cell reconstitution after alpha-beta-depleted transplantation in children. CDR3 length: 14 amino acids. As concerns this clonotype: A much bigger clone sits one base away, suggesting this may be a read error.

Using unique molecular identifiers, the investigators prepared the TCRbeta library. TCRdb redid the calling of the PCR reads with MiXCR, one entry per CDR3 protein. The data show fewer than 500,000 distinct CDR3 sequences, approximately 41% seen once. V is TRBV12-3 or TRBV12-4 and J is TRBJ1-2, with TRBD1 as a possible D gene (5 bases). The source material was PBMCs, sampled before TCRalphabeta/CD19-depleted stem cell transplant. This TCR came from a girl aged 2 to 10 with aplastic anemia, due to receive a stem cell transplant. This CDR3 reads CASSEIQGAVGDTF. As DNA, the CDR3 is TGTGCCAGCAGTGAAATCCAGGGAGCGGTTGGCGACACCTTC.